This entry describes one T cell receptor beta chain. Germline values: CDR1 DFQATT, CDR2 SNEGSKA (reference sequence). The CDR3 runs 14 residues. With V trimmed by 3 bases and J by 4 bases, 6 bases remained unmatched. The data derive from a study of blood T cell repertoires in COVID-19. In the study overall: COVID-19 samples from acute and convalescent phases originated in the United States, Italy and Spain. Nucleic acid was either cDNA or gDNA, and it came from T cells, B-cell-depleted T cells, or PBMCs.

The assay was immunoSEQ multiplex PCR, and TCRdb's table has in-frame clones only and misses some. The sample records around 340,000 clones, around 82% being singletons. The receptor's source is a man aged 25-45 years with active or convalescent COVID-19. The material sequenced was peripheral blood. The J gene is TRBJ2-1, the V gene TRBV20-1, with 7 positions matching TRBD2. CDR3 DNA: TGCAGTGCTAGTAACGGGGGGATTTACAATGAGCAGTTCTTC. Translated, it gives CSASNGGIYNEQFF.